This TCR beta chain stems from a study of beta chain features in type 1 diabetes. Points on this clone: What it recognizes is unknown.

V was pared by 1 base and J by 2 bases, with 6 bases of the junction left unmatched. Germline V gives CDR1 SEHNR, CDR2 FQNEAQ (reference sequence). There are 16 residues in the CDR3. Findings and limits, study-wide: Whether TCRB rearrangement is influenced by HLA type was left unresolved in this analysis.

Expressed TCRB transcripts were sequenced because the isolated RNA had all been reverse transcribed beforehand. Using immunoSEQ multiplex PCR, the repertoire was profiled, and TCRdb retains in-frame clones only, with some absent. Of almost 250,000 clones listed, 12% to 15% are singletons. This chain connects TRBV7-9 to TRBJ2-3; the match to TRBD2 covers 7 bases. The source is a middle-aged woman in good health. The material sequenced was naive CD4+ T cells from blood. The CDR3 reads CASSLEGAGLTDTQYF. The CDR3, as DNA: TGTGCCAGCAGCTTAGAAGGAGCGGGACTCACAGATACGCAGTATTTT.